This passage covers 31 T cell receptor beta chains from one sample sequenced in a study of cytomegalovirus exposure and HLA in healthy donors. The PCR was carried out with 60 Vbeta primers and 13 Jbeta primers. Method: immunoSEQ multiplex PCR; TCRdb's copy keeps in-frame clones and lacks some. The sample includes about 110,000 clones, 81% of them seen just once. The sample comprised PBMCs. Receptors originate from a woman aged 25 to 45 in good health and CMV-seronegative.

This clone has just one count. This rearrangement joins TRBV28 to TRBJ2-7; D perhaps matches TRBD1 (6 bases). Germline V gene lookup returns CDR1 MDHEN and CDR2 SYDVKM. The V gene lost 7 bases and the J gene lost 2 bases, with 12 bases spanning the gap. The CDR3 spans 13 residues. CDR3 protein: CASNGTPTYEQYF. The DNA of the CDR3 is TGTGCCAGCAACGGGACACCTACCTACGAGCAGTACTTC.

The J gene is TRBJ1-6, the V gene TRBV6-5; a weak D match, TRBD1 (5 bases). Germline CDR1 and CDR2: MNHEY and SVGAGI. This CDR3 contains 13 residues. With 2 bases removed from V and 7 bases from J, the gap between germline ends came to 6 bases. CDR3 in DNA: TGTGCCAGCAGTTACGACAGCAATTCACCCCTCCACTTT. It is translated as CASSYDSNSPLHF.

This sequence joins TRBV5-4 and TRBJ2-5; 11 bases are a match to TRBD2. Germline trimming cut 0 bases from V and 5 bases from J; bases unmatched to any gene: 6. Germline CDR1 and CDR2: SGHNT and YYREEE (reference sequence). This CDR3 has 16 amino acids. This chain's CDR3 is CASSLGIAGGWETQYF. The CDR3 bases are TGTGCCAGCAGCTTGGGAATAGCGGGAGGGTGGGAGACCCAGTACTTC.

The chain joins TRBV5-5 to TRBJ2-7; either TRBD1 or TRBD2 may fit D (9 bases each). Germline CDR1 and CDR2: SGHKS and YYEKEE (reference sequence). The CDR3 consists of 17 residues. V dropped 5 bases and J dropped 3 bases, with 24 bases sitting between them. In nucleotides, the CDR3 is TGTGCCAGCAGACGCGGGACAGGGAGACTAGCGGTCTACGAGCAGTACTTC. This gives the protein CASRRGTGRLAVYEQYF. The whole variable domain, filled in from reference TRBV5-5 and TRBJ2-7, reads DAGVTQSPTHLIKTRGQQVTLRCSPISGHKSVSWYQQVLGQGPQFIFQYYEKEERGRGNFPDRFSARQFPNYSSELNVNALLLGDSALYLCASRRGTGRLAVYEQYFGPGTRLTVT.

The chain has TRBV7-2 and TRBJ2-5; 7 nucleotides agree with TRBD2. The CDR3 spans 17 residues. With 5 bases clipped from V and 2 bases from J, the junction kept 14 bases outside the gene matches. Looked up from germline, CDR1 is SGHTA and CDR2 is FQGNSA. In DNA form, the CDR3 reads TGTGCCAGCAGCCCCCCGTTCCGACTAGCAATTCAAGAGACCCAGTACTTC. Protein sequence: CASSPPFRLAIQETQYF.

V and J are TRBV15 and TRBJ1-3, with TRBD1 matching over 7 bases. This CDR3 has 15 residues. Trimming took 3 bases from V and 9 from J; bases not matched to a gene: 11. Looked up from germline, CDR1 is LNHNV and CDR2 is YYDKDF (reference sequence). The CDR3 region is CATSRGQIPGGTIYF. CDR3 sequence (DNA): TGTGCCACCAGCAGGGGACAGATCCCCGGTGGCACCATATATTTT.

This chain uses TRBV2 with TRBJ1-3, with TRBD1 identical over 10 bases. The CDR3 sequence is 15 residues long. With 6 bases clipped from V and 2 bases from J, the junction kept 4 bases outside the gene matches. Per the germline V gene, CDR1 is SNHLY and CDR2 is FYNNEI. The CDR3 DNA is TGTGCCAGCAGAAAAGGGACAGGGGCTGGAAACACCATATATTTT. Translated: CASRKGTGAGNTIYF.

Here the CDR3 DNA reads TGTGCCACCAGCAGAGATCGGGGGACAGGTTCGCTTTATGGCTACACCTTC. This gives the protein CATSRDRGTGSLYGYTF. The J gene is TRBJ1-2, the V gene TRBV15; 8 nucleotides match TRBD1. Trimming at V came to 0 bases and at J to 5 bases, leaving 11 bases not matched to a gene. Germline V gene lookup returns CDR1 LNHNV and CDR2 YYDKDF (reference sequence). CDR3 length equals 17 residues.

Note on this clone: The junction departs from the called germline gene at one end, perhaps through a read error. The chain's CDR3 is CSSSLGTQPTLYGYTF. For the CDR3, the DNA is TGTTCCAGCAGCTTAGGCACTCAACCTACGCTCTATGGCTACACCTTC. The chain links TRBV7-9 to TRBJ1-2; D gene ambiguous. Germline V CDR1 and CDR2: SEHNR, FQNEAQ (reference sequence). CDR3 length: 16 amino acids.

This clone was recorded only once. CDR3 sequence: CASTGQGKWDTQYF. The CDR3 DNA is TGTGCCAGCACGGGACAGGGTAAATGGGATACGCAGTATTTT. The chain uses TRBV6-1 and TRBJ2-3; TRBD1 matches at 9 bases. From germline, CDR1 is MNHNS and CDR2 SASEGT. The CDR3 consists of 14 residues. V trimming: 7 bases; J trimming: 6 bases; junction bases outside the gene matches: 8.

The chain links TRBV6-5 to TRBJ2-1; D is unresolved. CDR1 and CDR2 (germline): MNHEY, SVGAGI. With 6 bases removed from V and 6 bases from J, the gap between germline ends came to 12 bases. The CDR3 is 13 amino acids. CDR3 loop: CASSLYFANEQFF. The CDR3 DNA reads TGTGCCAGCAGCCTTTACTTTGCCAATGAGCAGTTCTTC.

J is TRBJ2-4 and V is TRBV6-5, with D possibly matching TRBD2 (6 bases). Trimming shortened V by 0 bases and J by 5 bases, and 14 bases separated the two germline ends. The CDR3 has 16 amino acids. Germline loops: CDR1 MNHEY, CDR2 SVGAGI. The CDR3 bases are TGTGCCAGCAGTTACTCGGGCGGGACCACCCAAAACATTCAGTACTTC. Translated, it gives CASSYSGGTTQNIQYF.

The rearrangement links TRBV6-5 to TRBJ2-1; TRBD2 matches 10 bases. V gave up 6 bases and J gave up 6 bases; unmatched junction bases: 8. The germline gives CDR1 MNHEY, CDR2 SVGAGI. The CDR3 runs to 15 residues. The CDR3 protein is CASRRLAGIFNEQFF. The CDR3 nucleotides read TGTGCCAGCAGACGACTAGCGGGTATATTCAATGAGCAGTTCTTC.

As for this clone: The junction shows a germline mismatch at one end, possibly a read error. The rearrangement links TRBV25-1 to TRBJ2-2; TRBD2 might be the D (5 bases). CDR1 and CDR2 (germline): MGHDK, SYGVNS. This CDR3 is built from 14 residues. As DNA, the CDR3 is TGTGCCAGCAGTGAATCCTTGAACACCGGGGAGCTGCTTTTT. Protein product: CASSESLNTGELLF.

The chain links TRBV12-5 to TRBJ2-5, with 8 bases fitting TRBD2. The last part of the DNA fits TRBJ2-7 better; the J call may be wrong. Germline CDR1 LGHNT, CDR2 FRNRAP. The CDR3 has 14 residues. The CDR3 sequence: CASGGLAGSDEQYF. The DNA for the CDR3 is TGTGCTAGTGGAGGACTAGCAGGTTCGGACGAGCAGTACTTC.

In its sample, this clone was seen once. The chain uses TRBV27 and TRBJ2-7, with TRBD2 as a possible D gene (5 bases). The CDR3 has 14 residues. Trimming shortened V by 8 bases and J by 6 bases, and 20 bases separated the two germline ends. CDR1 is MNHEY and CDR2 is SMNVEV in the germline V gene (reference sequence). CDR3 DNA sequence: TGTGCCAGCGCGAGGACCGCCGGTCGGGGCGAGCAGTACTTC. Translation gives CASARTAGRGEQYF.

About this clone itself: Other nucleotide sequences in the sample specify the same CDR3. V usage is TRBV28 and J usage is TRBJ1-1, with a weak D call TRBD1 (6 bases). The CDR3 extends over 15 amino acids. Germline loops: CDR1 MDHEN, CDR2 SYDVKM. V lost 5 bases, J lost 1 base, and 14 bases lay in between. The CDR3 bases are TGTGCCAGCAGTGGGGCAGGGACACCGAACACTGAAGCTTTCTTT. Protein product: CASSGAGTPNTEAFF.

As DNA, the CDR3 is TGTGCCAGCAATCGCGACATGAGCAATCAGCCCCAGCATTTT. Protein product: CASNRDMSNQPQHF. The chain uses TRBV19 and TRBJ1-5, with D uncertain. The V end lost 9 bases, the J end lost 1 base, and 13 bases lay between the germline ends. This CDR3 spans 14 amino acids. In germline, CDR1 is LNHDA, CDR2 SQIVND (reference sequence).

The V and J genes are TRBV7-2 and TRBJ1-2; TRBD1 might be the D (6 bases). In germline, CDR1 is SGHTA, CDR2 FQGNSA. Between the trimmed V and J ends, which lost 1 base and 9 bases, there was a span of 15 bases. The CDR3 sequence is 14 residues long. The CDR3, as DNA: TGTGCCAGCAGCTTAGGTTTGCAGGGGTGTAGCTACACCTTC. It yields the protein CASSLGLQGCSYTF.

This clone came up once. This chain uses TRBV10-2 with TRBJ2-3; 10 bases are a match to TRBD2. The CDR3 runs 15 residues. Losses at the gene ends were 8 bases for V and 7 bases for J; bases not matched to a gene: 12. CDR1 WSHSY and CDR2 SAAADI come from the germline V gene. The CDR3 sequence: CASQFKREGGNTQYF. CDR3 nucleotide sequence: TGCGCCAGCCAATTCAAGCGGGAGGGGGGAAATACGCAGTATTTT.

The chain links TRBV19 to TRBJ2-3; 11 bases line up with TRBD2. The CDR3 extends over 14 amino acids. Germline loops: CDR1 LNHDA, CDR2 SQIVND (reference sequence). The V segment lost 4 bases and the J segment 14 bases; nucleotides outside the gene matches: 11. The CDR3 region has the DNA TGTGCCAGTAGTACTACTAGCGGGGGAAGCTCACGGTATTTT. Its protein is CASSTTSGGSSRYF.

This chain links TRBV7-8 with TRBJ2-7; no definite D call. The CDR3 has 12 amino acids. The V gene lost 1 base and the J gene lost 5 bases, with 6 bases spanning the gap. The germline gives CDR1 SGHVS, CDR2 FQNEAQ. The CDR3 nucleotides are TGTGCCAGCAGCTTAGGTTCGGACGAGCAGTACTTC. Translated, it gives CASSLGSDEQYF.

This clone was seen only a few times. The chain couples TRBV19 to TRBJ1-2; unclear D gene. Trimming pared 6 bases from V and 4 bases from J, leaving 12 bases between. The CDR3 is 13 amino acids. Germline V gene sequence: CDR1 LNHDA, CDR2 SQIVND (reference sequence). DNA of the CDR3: TGTGCCAGTAGGCAAACCGGGAGCTATGGCTACACCTTC. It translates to CASRQTGSYGYTF.

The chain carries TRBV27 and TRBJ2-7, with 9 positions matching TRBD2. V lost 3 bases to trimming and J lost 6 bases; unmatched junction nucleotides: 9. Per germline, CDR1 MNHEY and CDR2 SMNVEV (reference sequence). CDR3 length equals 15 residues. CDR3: CASSFRSGRRGEQYF. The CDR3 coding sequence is TGTGCCAGCAGTTTCCGTAGCGGGAGAAGAGGCGAGCAGTACTTC.

The CDR3 sequence is CASSPTLAGLRLNEQFF. CDR3 coding DNA: TGTGCCAGCAGCCCAACTCTTGCGGGACTCCGGCTCAATGAGCAGTTCTTC. V and J are TRBV7-6 and TRBJ2-1, with D perhaps TRBD2 (6 bases). Trimming left V 5 bases short and J 6 bases short, with 23 bases between. The CDR3 spans 17 residues. The V gene's germline CDR1 is SGHVS and CDR2 FNYEAQ.

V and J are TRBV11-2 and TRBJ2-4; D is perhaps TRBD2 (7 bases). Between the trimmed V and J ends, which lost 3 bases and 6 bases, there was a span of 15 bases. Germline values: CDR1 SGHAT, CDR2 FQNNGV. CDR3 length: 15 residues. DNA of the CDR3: TGTGCCAGCAGCTTTCTCAGGGAGGGGGGAAACATTCAGTACTTC. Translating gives CASSFLREGGNIQYF.

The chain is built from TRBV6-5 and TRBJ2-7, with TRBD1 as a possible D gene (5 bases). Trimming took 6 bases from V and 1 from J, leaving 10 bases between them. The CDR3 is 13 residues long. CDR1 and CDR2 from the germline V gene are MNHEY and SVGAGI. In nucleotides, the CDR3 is TGTGCCAGCAGCAAGACAGATTCCTACGAGCAGTACTTC. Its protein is CASSKTDSYEQYF.

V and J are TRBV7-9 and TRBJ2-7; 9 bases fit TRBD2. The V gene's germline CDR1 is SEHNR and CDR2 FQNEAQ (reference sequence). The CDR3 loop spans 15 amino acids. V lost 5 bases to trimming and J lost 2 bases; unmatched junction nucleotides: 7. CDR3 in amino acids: CASSPLAGLAYEQYF. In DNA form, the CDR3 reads TGTGCCAGCAGCCCTCTAGCGGGGCTCGCCTACGAGCAGTACTTC.

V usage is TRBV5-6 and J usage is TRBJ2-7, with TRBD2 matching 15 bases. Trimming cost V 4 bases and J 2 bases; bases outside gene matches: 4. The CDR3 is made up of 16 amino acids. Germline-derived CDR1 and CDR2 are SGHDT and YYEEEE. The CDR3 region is CASSEGLAGGTYEQYF. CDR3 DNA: TGTGCCAGCAGCGAGGGACTAGCGGGAGGCACCTACGAGCAGTACTTC.

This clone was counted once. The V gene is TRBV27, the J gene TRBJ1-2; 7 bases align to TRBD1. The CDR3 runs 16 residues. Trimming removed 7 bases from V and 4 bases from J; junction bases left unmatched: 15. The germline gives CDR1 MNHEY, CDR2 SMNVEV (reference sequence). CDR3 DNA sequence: TGTGCCAGCATGAGTCAGGGGGAACAAACTCTCTATGGCTACACCTTC. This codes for CASMSQGEQTLYGYTF.

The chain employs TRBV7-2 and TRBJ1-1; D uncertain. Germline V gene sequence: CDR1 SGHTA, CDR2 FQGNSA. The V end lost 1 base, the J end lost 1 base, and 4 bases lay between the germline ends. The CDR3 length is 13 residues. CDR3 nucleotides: TGTGCCAGCAGCTTAGAGAGGAACACTGAAGCTTTCTTT. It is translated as CASSLERNTEAFF. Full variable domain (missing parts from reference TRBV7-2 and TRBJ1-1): GAGVSQSPSNKVTEKGKDVELRCDPISGHTALYWYRQSLGQGLEFLIYFQGNSAPDKSGLPSDRFSAERTGGSVSTLTIQRTQQEDSAVYLCASSLERNTEAFFGQGTRLTVV.